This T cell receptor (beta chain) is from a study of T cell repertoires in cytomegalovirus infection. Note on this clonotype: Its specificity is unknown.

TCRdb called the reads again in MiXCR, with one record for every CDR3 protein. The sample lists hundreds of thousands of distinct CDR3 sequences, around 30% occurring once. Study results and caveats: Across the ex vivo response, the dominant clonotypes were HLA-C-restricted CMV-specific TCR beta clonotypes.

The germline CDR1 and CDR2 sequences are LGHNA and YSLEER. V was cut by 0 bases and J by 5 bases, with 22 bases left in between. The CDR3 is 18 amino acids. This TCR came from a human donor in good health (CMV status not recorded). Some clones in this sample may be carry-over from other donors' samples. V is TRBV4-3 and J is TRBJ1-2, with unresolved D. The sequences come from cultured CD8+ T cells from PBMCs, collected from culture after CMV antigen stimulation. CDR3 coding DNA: TGCGCCAGCAGCCAAGATCATGACCCGGGTCCCCTCGAGTATGGCTACACCTTC. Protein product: CASSQDHDPGPLEYGYTF.